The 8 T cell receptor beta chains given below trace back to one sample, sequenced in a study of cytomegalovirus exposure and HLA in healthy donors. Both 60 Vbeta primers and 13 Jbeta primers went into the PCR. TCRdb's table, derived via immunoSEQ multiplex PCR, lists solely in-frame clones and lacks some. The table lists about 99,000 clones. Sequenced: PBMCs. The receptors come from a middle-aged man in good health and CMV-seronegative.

The CDR3 DNA sequence: TGTGCCAGCAGCCCAACTAGCCCCTCCTACGAGCAGTACTTC. Residues: CASSPTSPSYEQYF. J is TRBJ2-5 and V is TRBV9; possibly TRBD2 for D (6 bases). The last part of the DNA fits TRBJ2-7 better; the J call may be wrong. The germline CDR1 and CDR2 sequences are SGDLS and YYNGEE. The length of the CDR3 is 14 residues.

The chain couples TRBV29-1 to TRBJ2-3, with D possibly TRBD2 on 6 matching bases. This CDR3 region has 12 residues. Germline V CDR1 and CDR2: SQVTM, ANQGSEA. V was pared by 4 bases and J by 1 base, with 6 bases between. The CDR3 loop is CSVGRGTDTQYF. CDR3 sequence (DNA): TGCAGCGTTGGGAGGGGCACAGATACGCAGTATTTT.

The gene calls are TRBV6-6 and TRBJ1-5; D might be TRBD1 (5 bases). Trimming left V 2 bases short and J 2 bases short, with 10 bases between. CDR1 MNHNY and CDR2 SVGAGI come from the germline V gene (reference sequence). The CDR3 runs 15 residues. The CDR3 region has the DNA TGTGCCAGCAGTTACGGGCAGGGCGGCAATCAGCCCCAGCATTTT. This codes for CASSYGQGGNQPQHF.

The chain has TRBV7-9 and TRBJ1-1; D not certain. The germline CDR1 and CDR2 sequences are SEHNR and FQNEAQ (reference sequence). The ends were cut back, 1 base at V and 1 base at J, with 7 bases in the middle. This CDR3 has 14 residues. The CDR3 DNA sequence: TGTGCCAGCAGCTTAGGCGGCGGGAACACTGAAGCTTTCTTT. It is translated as CASSLGGGNTEAFF. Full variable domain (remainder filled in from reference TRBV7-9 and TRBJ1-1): DTGVSQNPRHKITKRGQNVTFRCDPISEHNRLYWYRQTLGQGPEFLTYFQNEAQLEKSRLLSDRFSAERPKGSFSTLEIQRTEQGDSAMYLCASSLGGGNTEAFFGQGTRLTVV.

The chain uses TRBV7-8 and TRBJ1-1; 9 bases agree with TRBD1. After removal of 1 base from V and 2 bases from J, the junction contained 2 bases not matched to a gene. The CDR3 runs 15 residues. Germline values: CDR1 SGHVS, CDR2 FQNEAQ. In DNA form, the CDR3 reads TGTGCCAGCAGCTTAGGGACAGGGGCCAACACTGAAGCTTTCTTT. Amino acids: CASSLGTGANTEAFF.

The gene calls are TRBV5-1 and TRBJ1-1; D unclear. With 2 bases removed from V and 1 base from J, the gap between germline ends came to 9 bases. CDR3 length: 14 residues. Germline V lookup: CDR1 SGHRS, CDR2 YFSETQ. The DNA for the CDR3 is TGCGCCAGCAGCTTTCTTACGAGGAACACTGAAGCTTTCTTT. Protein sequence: CASSFLTRNTEAFF.

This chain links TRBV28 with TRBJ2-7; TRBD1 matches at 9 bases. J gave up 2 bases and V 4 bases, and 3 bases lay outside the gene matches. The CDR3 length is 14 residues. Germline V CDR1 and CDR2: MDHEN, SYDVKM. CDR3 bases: TGTGCCAGCAGTTCGGGACAGGGAACCTACGAGCAGTACTTC. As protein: CASSSGQGTYEQYF.

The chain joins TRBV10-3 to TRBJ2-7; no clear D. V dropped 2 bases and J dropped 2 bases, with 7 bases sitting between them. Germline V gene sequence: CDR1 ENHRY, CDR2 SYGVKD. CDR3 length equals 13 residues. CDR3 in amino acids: CAISEGKPYEQYF. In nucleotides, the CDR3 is TGTGCCATCAGTGAGGGCAAACCCTACGAGCAGTACTTC.